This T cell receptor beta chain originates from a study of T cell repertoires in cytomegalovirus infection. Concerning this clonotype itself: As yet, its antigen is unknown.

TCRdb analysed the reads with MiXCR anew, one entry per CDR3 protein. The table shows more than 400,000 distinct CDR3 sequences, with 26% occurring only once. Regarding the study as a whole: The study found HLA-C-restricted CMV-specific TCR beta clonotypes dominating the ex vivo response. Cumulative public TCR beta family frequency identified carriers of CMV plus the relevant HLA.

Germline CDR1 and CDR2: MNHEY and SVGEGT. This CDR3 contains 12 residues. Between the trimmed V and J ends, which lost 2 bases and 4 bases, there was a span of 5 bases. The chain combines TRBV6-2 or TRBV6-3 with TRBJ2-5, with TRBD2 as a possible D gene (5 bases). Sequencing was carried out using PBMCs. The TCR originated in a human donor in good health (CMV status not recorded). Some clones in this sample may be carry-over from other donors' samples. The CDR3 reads CASSYAGETQYF. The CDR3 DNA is TGTGCCAGCAGTTACGCGGGAGAGACCCAGTACTTC.